This T cell receptor (beta chain) was documented in a study of response to subunit inactivated influenza vaccine. A word on this clonotype: As yet, its antigen is unknown.

V shed 4 bases and J shed 4 bases, with 16 bases lying between them. CDR1 is SGHRS, CDR2 YFSETQ, per germline. The CDR3 spans 15 residues. General study points: Authors suggested seasonal influenza vaccinations each recruit few new T cells.

One entry per CDR3 protein, called by TCRdb with MiXCR from the RT-PCR reads. The repertoire holds roughly 790,000 distinct CDR3 sequences, around 20% seen once, with roughly 10% in the top ten. The source is a man aged 50-59 years who received an inactivated influenza vaccine. This specimen consisted of PBMCs from blood, obtained approximately 5 days after vaccination. This chain links TRBV5-1 with TRBJ2-3; D possibly corresponds to TRBD2 (5 bases). For the CDR3, the DNA is TGCGCCAGCAGCCTAAATAGCGTTGTGGCAGATACGCAGTATTTT. This encodes CASSLNSVVADTQYF.